This TCR beta chain was captured by sequencing in a study of blood T cell repertoires in COVID-19. The count of this clone is one. With 4 bases removed from V and 2 bases from J, the gap between germline ends came to 9 bases. There are 14 residues in the CDR3. Germline CDR1 reads SNHLY; CDR2 reads FYNNEI. The repertoire was sequenced with immunoSEQ multiplex PCR; TCRdb's copy has only in-frame clones and lacks some. The sample holds approximately 240,000 clones, 85% to 90% seen once. Material for sequencing was PBMCs or T cells enriched from blood (not recorded which). This chain uses TRBV2 with TRBJ1-5; a possible D gene is TRBD1 (6 bases). This TCR was recovered from a young woman in a cohort exposed to, infected with or recovered from COVID-19 (not recorded which). CDR3 in amino acids: CASSGRTGNQPQHF. The DNA for the CDR3 is TGTGCCAGCAGTGGGCGGACAGGCAATCAGCCCCAGCATTTT.